The rows below give T cell receptor beta chains drawn from one sample of a study of post-analysis software for immune sequencing data. TCRdb independently ran MiXCR on the PCR reads; one entry per CDR3 protein. The sample contains some 800,000 distinct CDR3 sequences, around 42% of which appear only once. Sequenced input: blood. The receptor set was obtained from a girl aged 5-17 years with multiple sclerosis. CDR3s include the opening cysteine and the closing phenylalanine or tryptophan. D genes are given only for firm matches. The listing skips clone size in some rows; elsewhere it reads once, few, many or a size class.

TGCAGTGCTAGAGATGGCATGGGACTAGCGGGAGGTCCCAATGAGCAGTTCTTC	CSARDGMGLAGGPNEQFF	.	TRBV20-1	TRBD2	TRBJ2-1
TGTGCCAGCAGTTACTCCGGACAGCTCTCCTACGAGCAGTACTTC	CASSYSGQLSYEQYF	.	TRBV6-5	.	TRBJ2-7
TGCAGCGTAAGTACTAGCGGGTACAATGAGCAGTTCTTC	CSVSTSGYNEQFF	.	TRBV29-1	TRBD2	TRBJ2-1
TGCGCCAGCAGCTTGGATGGCGGACTAGCGGGACTTTCCTACGAGCAGTACTTC	CASSLDGGLAGLSYEQYF	few	TRBV5-1	TRBD2	TRBJ2-7
TGCAGTGCTAGAGTGGCGCAGGGGATGGCAGATACGCAGTATTTT	CSARVAQGMADTQYF	.	TRBV20-1	.	TRBJ2-3
TGCAGTGCTAGGGCGGTAATCATGAACACTGAAGCTTTCTTT	CSARAVIMNTEAFF	.	TRBV20-1	.	TRBJ1-1
TGCGCCAGCAGCTTGGGCGGGAAGGAAATAGATACGCAGTATTTT	CASSLGGKEIDTQYF	.	TRBV5-1	.	TRBJ2-3
TGTGCCAGCAGCCGGGAGTCATCGGTTGGCTACACCTTC	CASSRESSVGYTF	few	TRBV12-3/TRBV12-4	.	TRBJ1-2
TGTGCCAGCAGCAACGGGAGCTCCTACAATGAGCAGTTCTTC	CASSNGSSYNEQFF	.	TRBV21-1	.	TRBJ2-1
TGTGCCAGCAGCTTCGGGACTACGTCTTCATATGAGCAGTTCTTC	CASSFGTTSSYEQFF	.	TRBV13	TRBD2	TRBJ2-1
TGTGCCAGCAGCTTAACAGGGGTGGTTCGCGAGCAGTACTTC	CASSLTGVVREQYF	.	TRBV7-9	TRBD1	TRBJ2-7
TGCAGTGCTGGGATCCAGCAAGAAGCTTTCTTT	CSAGIQQEAFF	.	TRBV20-1	.	TRBJ1-1
TGTGCCAGCAGGAAAGGGCTAGCCGTCCCCTACGAGCAGTACTTC	CASRKGLAVPYEQYF	.	TRBV6-1	.	TRBJ2-7
TGTGCCAGCAGTCCTCGGGACAGGGGAAGTAGCTCCTACAATGAGCAGTACTTC	CASSPRDRGSSSYNEQYF	few	TRBV6-4	TRBD1	TRBJ2-7
TGCAGCGTTGGTCCACTAGGGCACGAGCAGTACTTC	CSVGPLGHEQYF	.	TRBV29-1	.	TRBJ2-7
TGCAGTGCTATCAGCCCCGGCACAGATACGCAGTATTTT	CSAISPGTDTQYF	.	TRBV20-1	.	TRBJ2-3
TGTGCCAGCAGCTCCTGGACAGGTAGCACAGATACGCAGTATTTT	CASSSWTGSTDTQYF	.	TRBV7-2	TRBD1	TRBJ2-3
TGTGCCAGCAGTTACGAGACGGGGGCTAGCAGTGTTCGCTACAATGAGCAGTTCTTC	CASSYETGASSVRYNEQFF	.	TRBV6-2/TRBV6-3	.	TRBJ2-1
TGCAGCGTGGTCCCCCGGGACAGTTCCTACGAGCAGTACTTC	CSVVPRDSSYEQYF	.	TRBV29-1	TRBD1	TRBJ2-7
TGTGCCAGCAGCAAATCCGGGGGCTACGAGCAGTACTTC	CASSKSGGYEQYF	.	TRBV7-9	.	TRBJ2-7
TGTGCCACCGTGGGGGGCAGGGGCGATGAGCAGTTCTTC	CATVGGRGDEQFF	.	TRBV24-1	.	TRBJ2-1
TGTGCCAGCAGTTTAGCTAACCCCACCTACGAGCAGTACTTC	CASSLANPTYEQYF	few	TRBV12-3/TRBV12-4	.	TRBJ2-7
TGCAGTGCTCCCGGGACTAGCGGACTTAATGAGCAGTTCTTC	CSAPGTSGLNEQFF	.	TRBV20-1	TRBD2	TRBJ2-1
TGTGCCAGCAGTTCACCACGGGACAGTGGGATAGAGACCCAGTACTTC	CASSSPRDSGIETQYF	once	TRBV28	TRBD1	TRBJ2-5
TGTGCCAGCAGTTATGGGTGGAACTACGAGCAGTACTTC	CASSYGWNYEQYF	few	TRBV6-2/TRBV6-3	.	TRBJ2-7
TGCGCCAGCAGCCAAGAGGGGACTAGCGGCTACGAGCAGTACTTC	CASSQEGTSGYEQYF	many	TRBV4-1	TRBD2	TRBJ2-7
TGTGCCAGCAGCCCCGTTATCTCTGGGGCCAACGTCCTGACTTTC	CASSPVISGANVLTF	.	TRBV7-9	.	TRBJ2-6
TGTGCCAGCAGTTTACTAGCGGGAGGGGAACGGGAGTATTTT	CASSLLAGGEREYF	.	TRBV27	TRBD2	TRBJ2-3
TGTGCCAGCAGCCCTAATAGGAGAAGCACAGATACGCAGTATTTT	CASSPNRRSTDTQYF	once	TRBV7-2	.	TRBJ2-3
TGTGCCAGCAGTTATTTCAGGCTAGCGGAGCCCTACGAGCAGTACTTC	CASSYFRLAEPYEQYF	.	TRBV6-5	TRBD2	TRBJ2-7
TGTGCCACCAGCAGAGATAGGTGGGGTCCCGGTGTCCAAGAGACCCAGTACTTC	CATSRDRWGPGVQETQYF	.	TRBV15	.	TRBJ2-5
TGCAGTGCTCGGGGGGGCACCTACGAGCAGTACTTC	CSARGGTYEQYF	.	TRBV20-1	TRBD2	TRBJ2-7
TGTGCCATCAGGGATGCTAGCGAGCAGTTCTTC	CAIRDASEQFF	.	TRBV10-3	.	TRBJ2-1
TGTGCCAGCAGCTTTAACAGGGGGCGGAAGGCAGATACGCAGTATTTT	CASSFNRGRKADTQYF	.	TRBV7-3	TRBD1	TRBJ2-3
TGCAGTGCTAGAGTAGGAGGGTATGAGCAGTTCTTC	CSARVGGYEQFF	.	TRBV20-1	.	TRBJ2-1
TGTGCTAGCAGCCCCCGTCGAGGGACCTCTGGGGCCAACGTCCTGACTTTC	CASSPRRGTSGANVLTF	few	TRBV7-7	.	TRBJ2-6
TGTGCCAGCAGCTTACTAACGAACACAGATACGCAGTATTTT	CASSLLTNTDTQYF	.	TRBV7-2	.	TRBJ2-3
TGTGCCAGCAGCTTAATGGAAGGTCCCCAGCATTTT	CASSLMEGPQHF	few	TRBV7-2	.	TRBJ1-5
TGTGCCAGCAGCACAGGCTCAGGCGCAACAGATACGCAGTATTTT	CASSTGSGATDTQYF	.	TRBV13	.	TRBJ2-3
TGTGCCAGCAGTCGCCGGAGCGGGAGGGTTGAAGAGACCCAGTACTTC	CASSRRSGRVEETQYF	.	TRBV12-3/TRBV12-4	TRBD2	TRBJ2-5
TGCAGTGCCGGGACTAGCGCGAGCTCCTACAATGAGCAGTTCTTC	CSAGTSASSYNEQFF	few	TRBV20-1	TRBD2	TRBJ2-1
TGTGCCAGCAGCTTAGCGCCTGGATTGGGCGGGGCCAACGTCCTGACTTTC	CASSLAPGLGGANVLTF	.	TRBV7-9	.	TRBJ2-6
TGTGCCAGCAGTTCGGGGGAATACACTGAAGCTTTCTTT	CASSSGEYTEAFF	.	TRBV27	.	TRBJ1-1
TGTGCCAGCAGTTTGGTGGGGATAGATACGCAGTATTTT	CASSLVGIDTQYF	.	TRBV28	.	TRBJ2-3
TGTGCCAGCAGTTCCCCGGGACCCAACACAGATACGCAGTATTTT	CASSSPGPNTDTQYF	few	TRBV12-3/TRBV12-4	.	TRBJ2-3
TGTGCCAGCAGCCAGGGAGGACTAGCGGAGACCCAGTACTTC	CASSQGGLAETQYF	few	TRBV9	TRBD2	TRBJ2-5
TGCAGTGCCCAATGGGGGGGCAGCTCCTACGAGCAGTACTTC	CSAQWGGSSYEQYF	few	TRBV20-1	.	TRBJ2-7
TGCGCCAGCAGCCCCCCGGCTCCCTACGAGCAGTACTTC	CASSPPAPYEQYF	.	TRBV5-1	.	TRBJ2-7
TGCGCCAGCAGTGGGGTAGCGGGAGATTGGGGGCAGTATTTT	CASSGVAGDWGQYF	.	TRBV4-1	TRBD2	TRBJ2-3
TGCAGTGCTCCCCAACCGGACAGCCGCTGGGAGCAGTACTTC	CSAPQPDSRWEQYF	.	TRBV20-1	.	TRBJ2-7
TGTGCCACCAGCACCGCTGGTTGGGGTCAGCCCCAGCATTTT	CATSTAGWGQPQHF	.	TRBV15	.	TRBJ1-5
TGTGCCAGCAGCGAACCCGGGACTCCAACCTACGAGCAGTACTTC	CASSEPGTPTYEQYF	.	TRBV7-2	.	TRBJ2-7
TGCGCCAGCAGCCAAGATTTGGGATTCTCCTATGGCTACACCTTC	CASSQDLGFSYGYTF	.	TRBV4-1	.	TRBJ1-2
TGCAGCGCCGAGACTAGCGGGTTTTACAATGAGCAGTTCTTC	CSAETSGFYNEQFF	.	TRBV29-1	TRBD2	TRBJ2-1
TGTGCCACCAGCAGAGTACATGATGAAAAACTGTTTTTT	CATSRVHDEKLFF	once	TRBV15	.	TRBJ1-4
TGTGCCAGCAGTGAACTTCCGGGACTAGAGGTCACAGATACGCAGTATTTT	CASSELPGLEVTDTQYF	few	TRBV6-1	TRBD2	TRBJ2-3